Shown below are 8 T cell receptor beta chains from a single sample sequenced in a study of cytomegalovirus exposure and HLA in healthy donors. PCR was performed using 60 Vbeta and 13 Jbeta primers. TCRdb's table, derived via immunoSEQ multiplex PCR, lists solely in-frame clones and lacks some. Of about 180,000 clones listed, 80% are singletons. The sequenced sample consisted of PBMCs. These receptors originate from a man aged 25-45 years in good health and CMV-seropositive.

The CDR3 bases are TGTGCCAGCAGGCCTTCCCTAGCGGGAGGGACAGATACGCAGTATTTT. This translates into CASRPSLAGGTDTQYF. This chain connects TRBV28 to TRBJ2-3; the match to TRBD2 covers 12 bases. J was trimmed by 3 bases and V by 6 bases; bases with no gene match: 7. CDR3 length: 16 residues. Germline V lookup: CDR1 MDHEN, CDR2 SYDVKM.

V is TRBV27 and J is TRBJ2-7; a weak D match, TRBD2 (5 bases). Looked up from germline, CDR1 is MNHEY and CDR2 is SMNVEV (reference sequence). The V gene lost 0 bases and the J gene lost 5 bases, with 11 bases spanning the gap. This CDR3 spans 14 amino acids. In DNA, the CDR3 is TGTGCCAGCAGTTTATCAAGAGGGAACCACGAGCAGTACTTC. It codes for CASSLSRGNHEQYF.

The rearrangement uses TRBV25-1 and TRBJ1-1, with D tentatively TRBD1 (5 bases). V lost 6 bases to trimming and J lost 11 bases, with 16 bases between them. Germline loops: CDR1 MGHDK, CDR2 SYGVNS. The CDR3 contains 12 residues. CDR3 loop: CASRVAREAAFF. The CDR3 coding sequence is TGTGCCAGCAGAGTAGCCAGGGAGGCGGCTTTCTTT.

Here the CDR3 DNA reads TGTGCCAGTACCATTCAGGGGATCGGGAACAATCAGCCCCAGCATTTT. Protein product: CASTIQGIGNNQPQHF. The J gene is TRBJ1-5, the V gene TRBV19; D is perhaps TRBD1 (6 bases). In germline, CDR1 is LNHDA, CDR2 SQIVND (reference sequence). V shed 7 bases and J shed 3 bases, with 19 bases lying between them. The CDR3 extends over 16 amino acids.

This clone was seen once. The V call is TRBV5-6, the J call TRBJ2-1; tentatively, D is TRBD1 (5 bases). The CDR3 spans 16 residues. V was pared by 4 bases and J by 2 bases, with 16 bases between. Germline CDR1 and CDR2: SGHDT and YYEEEE. In nucleotides, the CDR3 is TGTGCCAGCAGCAACTTCGCAGGGCTTACCTACAATGAGCAGTTCTTC. It translates to CASSNFAGLTYNEQFF.

The CDR3 coding sequence is TGTGCCAGTAGTATATCGGGACACTTAGCCAAAAACATTCAGTACTTC. Translation gives CASSISGHLAKNIQYF. V gene TRBV19 combines with J gene TRBJ2-4; perhaps TRBD1 as D (6 bases). Trimming stripped 2 bases from V and 0 bases from J, with 11 bases between. The germline CDR1 and CDR2 sequences are LNHDA and SQIVND (reference sequence). The CDR3 consists of 16 residues.

The chain is built from TRBV30 and TRBJ2-2; D not certain. Germline loops: CDR1 GTSNPN, CDR2 SVGIG (reference sequence). Trimming took 0 bases from V and 4 from J, leaving 18 bases between them. The CDR3 extends over 17 amino acids. CDR3 DNA sequence: TGTGCCTGGAGTGTAATTGCCCGCCGACAAACCACCGGGGAGCTGTTTTTT. Its protein is CAWSVIARRQTTGELFF.

The chain employs TRBV18 and TRBJ1-1; perhaps TRBD1 as D (5 bases). The CDR3 is 15 residues long. The V gene lost 3 bases and the J gene lost 2 bases, with 13 bases spanning the gap. The germline gives CDR1 KGHSH, CDR2 LQKENI. This chain's CDR3 is CASSPEVGLNTEAFF. DNA for the CDR3: TGTGCCAGCTCACCCGAAGTGGGGCTAAACACTGAAGCTTTCTTT.